This T cell receptor (beta chain) was obtained from a study of CD8 T cells in ankylosing spondylitis. The CDR3 is 11 residues long. CDR1 SGHTA and CDR2 FQGNSA come from the germline V gene. The ends were cut back, 5 bases at V and 7 bases at J, with 7 bases in the middle. This clonotype was detected many times. What it binds is not known. Study observations and caveats: Blood of patients with ankylosing spondylitis appeared to be characterized by a TCR beta motif of roughly eight highly homologous variants. Disease-associated clones were CD8+ and fairly uncommon in peripheral blood.

TCRdb reprocessed the 5' RACE reads with MiXCR, giving one entry per CDR3 protein. Here the sample spans about 240,000 distinct CDR3 sequences, about 11% being singletons. The clonotype comes from a male donor with ankylosing spondylitis or in good health (not recorded which). The chain carries TRBV7-2 and TRBJ2-3; D not certain. The sequenced sample was blood, either unsorted or a sorted T cell fraction (not recorded which). CDR3 in amino acids: CASSLTYTQYF. CDR3 bases: TGTGCCAGCAGCCTTACCTATACGCAGTATTTT.